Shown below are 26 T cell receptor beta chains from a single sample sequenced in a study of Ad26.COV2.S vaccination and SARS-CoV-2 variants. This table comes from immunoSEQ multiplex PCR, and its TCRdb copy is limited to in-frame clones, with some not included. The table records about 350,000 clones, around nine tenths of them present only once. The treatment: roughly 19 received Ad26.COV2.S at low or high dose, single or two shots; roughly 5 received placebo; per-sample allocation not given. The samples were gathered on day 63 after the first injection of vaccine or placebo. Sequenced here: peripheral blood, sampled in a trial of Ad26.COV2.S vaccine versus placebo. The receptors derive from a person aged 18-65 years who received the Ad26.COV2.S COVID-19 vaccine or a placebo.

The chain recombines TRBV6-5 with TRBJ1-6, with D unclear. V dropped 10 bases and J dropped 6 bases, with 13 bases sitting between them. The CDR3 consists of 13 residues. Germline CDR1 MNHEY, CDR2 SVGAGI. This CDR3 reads CAINSAGNSPLHF. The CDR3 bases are TGTGCCATCAACAGCGCTGGTAATTCACCCCTCCACTTT.

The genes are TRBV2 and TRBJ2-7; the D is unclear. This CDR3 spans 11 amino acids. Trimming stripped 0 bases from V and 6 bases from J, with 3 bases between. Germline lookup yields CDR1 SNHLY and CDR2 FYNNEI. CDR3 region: CASSEAFEQYF. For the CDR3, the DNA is TGTGCCAGCAGTGAAGCCTTCGAGCAGTACTTC. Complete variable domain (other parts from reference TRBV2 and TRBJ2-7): EPEVTQTPSHQVTQMGQEVILRCVPISNHLYFYWYRQILGQKVEFLVSFYNNEISEKSEIFDDQFSVERPDGSNFTLKIRSTKLEDSAMYFCASSEAFEQYFGPGTRLTVT.

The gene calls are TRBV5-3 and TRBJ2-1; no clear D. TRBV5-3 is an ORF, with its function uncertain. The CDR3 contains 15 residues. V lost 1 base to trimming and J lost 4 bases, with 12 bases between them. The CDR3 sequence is CARSLFGVGYNEQFF. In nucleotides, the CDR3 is TGTGCCAGAAGCTTGTTTGGGGTTGGTTACAATGAGCAGTTCTTC.

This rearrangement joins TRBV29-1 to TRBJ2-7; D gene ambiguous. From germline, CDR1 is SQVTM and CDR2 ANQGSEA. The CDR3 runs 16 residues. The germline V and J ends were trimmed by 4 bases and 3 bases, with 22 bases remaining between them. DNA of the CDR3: TGCAGCGTTGGGCCCATACGCTCCGGGCCTGTCTACGAGCAGTACTTC. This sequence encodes CSVGPIRSGPVYEQYF.

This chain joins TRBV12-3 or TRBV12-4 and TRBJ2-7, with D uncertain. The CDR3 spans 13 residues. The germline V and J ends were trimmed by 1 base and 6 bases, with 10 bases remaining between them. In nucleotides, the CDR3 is TGTGCCAGCAGTTTAGAAGCCCATAGCGAGCAGTACTTC. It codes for CASSLEAHSEQYF.

The CDR3 region has the DNA TGCGCCAGCAGCCCATTTACCGGGACAGAGTCCGGGGAGCTGTTTTTT. Encoded protein: CASSPFTGTESGELFF. The chain links TRBV4-1 to TRBJ2-2; TRBD1 matches at 7 bases. The CDR3 has 16 residues. CDR1 MGHRA and CDR2 YSYEKL come from the germline V gene. V gave up 4 bases and J gave up 6 bases; unmatched junction bases: 11.

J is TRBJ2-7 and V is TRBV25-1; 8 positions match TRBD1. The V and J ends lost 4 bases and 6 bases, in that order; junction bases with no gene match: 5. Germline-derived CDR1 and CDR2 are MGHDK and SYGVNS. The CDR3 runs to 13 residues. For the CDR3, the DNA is TGTGCCAGCAGTGTCCCTGGACAGGGCGAGCAGTACTTC. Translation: CASSVPGQGEQYF.

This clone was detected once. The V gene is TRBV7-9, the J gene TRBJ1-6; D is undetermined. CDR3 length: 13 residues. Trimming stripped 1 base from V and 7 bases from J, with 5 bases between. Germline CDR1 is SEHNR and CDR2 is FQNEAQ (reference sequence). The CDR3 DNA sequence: TGTGCCAGCAGCTTAGATCAGAATTCACCCCTCCACTTT. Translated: CASSLDQNSPLHF.

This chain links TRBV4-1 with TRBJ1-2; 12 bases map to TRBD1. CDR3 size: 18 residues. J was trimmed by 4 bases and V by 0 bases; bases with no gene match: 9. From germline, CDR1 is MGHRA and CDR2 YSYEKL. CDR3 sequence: CASSQDLGDRGRVYGYTF. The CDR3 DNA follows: TGCGCCAGCAGCCAAGATTTAGGGGACAGGGGGCGCGTCTATGGCTACACCTTC.

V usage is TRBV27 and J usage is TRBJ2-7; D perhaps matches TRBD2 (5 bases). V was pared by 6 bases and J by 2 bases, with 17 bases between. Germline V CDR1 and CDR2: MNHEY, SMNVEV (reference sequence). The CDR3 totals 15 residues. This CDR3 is CASSIRPGNPYEQYF. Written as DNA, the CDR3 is TGTGCCAGCAGCATCCGTCCGGGGAACCCCTACGAGCAGTACTTC.

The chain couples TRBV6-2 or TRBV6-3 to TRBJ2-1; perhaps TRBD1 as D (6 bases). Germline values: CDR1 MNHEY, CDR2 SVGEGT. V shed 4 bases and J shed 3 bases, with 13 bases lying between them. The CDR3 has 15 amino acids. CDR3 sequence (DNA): TGTGCCAGCAGTTCTCTAGGGGGTCTCTACAATGAGCAGTTCTTC. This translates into CASSSLGGLYNEQFF.

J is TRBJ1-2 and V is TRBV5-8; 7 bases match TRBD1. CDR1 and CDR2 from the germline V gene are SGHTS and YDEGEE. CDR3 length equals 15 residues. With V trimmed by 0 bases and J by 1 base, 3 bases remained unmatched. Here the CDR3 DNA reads TGTGCCAGCAGCTTGGGGGACAGAGTTAACTATGGCTACACCTTC. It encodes CASSLGDRVNYGYTF.

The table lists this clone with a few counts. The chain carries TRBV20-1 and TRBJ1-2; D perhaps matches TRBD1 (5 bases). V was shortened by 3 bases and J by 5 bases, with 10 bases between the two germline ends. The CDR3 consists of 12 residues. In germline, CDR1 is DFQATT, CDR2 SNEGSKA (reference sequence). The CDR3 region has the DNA TGCAGTGCTAGTAAGGAGGGGTATGGCTACACCTTC. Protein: CSASKEGYGYTF.

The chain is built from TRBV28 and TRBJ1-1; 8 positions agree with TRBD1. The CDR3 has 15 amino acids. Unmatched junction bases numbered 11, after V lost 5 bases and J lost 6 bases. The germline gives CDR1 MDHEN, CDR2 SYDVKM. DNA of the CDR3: TGTGCCAGCAGTCGCCTGATGGACAGGGCATCTGAAGCTTTCTTT. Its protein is CASSRLMDRASEAFF.

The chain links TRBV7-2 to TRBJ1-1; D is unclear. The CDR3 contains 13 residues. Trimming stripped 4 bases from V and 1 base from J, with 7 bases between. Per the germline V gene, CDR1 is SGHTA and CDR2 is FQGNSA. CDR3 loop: CASSSPGNTEAFF. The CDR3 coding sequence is TGTGCCAGCAGCTCTCCGGGGAACACTGAAGCTTTCTTT. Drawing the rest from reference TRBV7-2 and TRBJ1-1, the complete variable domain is GAGVSQSPSNKVTEKGKDVELRCDPISGHTALYWYRQSLGQGLEFLIYFQGNSAPDKSGLPSDRFSAERTGGSVSTLTIQRTQQEDSAVYLCASSSPGNTEAFFGQGTRLTVV.

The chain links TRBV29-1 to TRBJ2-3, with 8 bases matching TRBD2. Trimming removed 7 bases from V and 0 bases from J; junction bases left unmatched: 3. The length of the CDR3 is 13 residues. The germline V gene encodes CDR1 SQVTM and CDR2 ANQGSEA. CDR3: CSGGRPSTDTQYF. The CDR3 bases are TGCAGCGGCGGGAGGCCGAGCACAGATACGCAGTATTTT.

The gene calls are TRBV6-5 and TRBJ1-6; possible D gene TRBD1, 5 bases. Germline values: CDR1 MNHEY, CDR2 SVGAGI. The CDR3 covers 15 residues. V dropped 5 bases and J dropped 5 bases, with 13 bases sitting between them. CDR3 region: CASSPVTENNSPLHF. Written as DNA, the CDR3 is TGTGCCAGCAGTCCCGTGACAGAAAATAATTCACCCCTCCACTTT.

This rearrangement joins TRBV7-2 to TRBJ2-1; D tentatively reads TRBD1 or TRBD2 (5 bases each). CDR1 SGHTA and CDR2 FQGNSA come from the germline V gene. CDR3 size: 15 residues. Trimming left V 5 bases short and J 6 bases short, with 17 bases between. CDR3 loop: CASSRTGTYGNEQFF. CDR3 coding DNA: TGTGCCAGCAGCCGTACCGGGACCTACGGCAATGAGCAGTTCTTC.

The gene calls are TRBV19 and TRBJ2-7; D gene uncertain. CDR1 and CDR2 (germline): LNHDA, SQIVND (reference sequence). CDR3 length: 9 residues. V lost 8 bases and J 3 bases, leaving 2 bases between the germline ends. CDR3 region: CASLYEQYF. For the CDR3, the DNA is TGTGCCAGTCTCTACGAGCAGTACTTC.

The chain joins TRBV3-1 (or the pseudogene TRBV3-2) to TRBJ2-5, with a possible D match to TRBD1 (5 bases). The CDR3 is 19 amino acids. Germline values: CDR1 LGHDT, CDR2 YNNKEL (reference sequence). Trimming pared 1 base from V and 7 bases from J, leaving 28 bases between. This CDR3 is CASSQVSRGSGMLRGTQYF. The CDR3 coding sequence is TGTGCCAGCAGCCAAGTTTCTAGGGGATCAGGGATGCTAAGGGGGACCCAGTACTTC.

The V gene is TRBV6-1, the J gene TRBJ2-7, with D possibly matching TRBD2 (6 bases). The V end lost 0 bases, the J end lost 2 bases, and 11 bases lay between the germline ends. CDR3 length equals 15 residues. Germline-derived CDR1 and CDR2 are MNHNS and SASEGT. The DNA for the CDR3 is TGTGCCAGCAGTGAAGCCCCGGGACTCACCTACGAGCAGTACTTC. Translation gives CASSEAPGLTYEQYF.

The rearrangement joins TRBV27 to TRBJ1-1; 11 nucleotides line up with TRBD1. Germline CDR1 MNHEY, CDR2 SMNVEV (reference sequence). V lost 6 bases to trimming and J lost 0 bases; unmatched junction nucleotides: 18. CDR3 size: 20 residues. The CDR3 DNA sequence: TGTGCCAGCAGGATGGAACTTCGTGGACAGGGGGCGGGAATGAACACTGAAGCTTTCTTT. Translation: CASRMELRGQGAGMNTEAFF.

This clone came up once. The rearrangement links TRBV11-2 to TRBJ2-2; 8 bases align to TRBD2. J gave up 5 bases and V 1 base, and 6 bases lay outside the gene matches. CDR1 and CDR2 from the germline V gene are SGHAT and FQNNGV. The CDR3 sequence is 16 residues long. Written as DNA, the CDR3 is TGTGCCAGCAGCTTAGTGCCGGCGGGAGGAACCGGGGAGCTGTTTTTT. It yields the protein CASSLVPAGGTGELFF.

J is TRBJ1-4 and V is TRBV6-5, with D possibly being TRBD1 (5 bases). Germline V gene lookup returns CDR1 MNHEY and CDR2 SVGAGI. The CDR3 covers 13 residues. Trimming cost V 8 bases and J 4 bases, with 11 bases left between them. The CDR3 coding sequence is TGTGCCAGCTACTCGGGGCTTAATGAAAAACTGTTTTTT. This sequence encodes CASYSGLNEKLFF.

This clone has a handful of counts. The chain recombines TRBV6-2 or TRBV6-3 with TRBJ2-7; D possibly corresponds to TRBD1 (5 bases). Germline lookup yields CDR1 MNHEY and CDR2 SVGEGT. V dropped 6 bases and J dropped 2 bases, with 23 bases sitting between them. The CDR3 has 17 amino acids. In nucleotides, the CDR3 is TGTGCCAGCAGCTGGGGCAGGGATCTGGTAGGCACCTACGAGCAGTACTTC. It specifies CASSWGRDLVGTYEQYF.

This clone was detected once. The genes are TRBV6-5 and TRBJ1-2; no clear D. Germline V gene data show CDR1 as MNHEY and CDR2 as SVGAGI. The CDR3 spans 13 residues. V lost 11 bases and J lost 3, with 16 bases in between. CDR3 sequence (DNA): TGTGCCGTTTGGGGTTACAACTACTATGGCTACACCTTC. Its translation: CAVWGYNYYGYTF.